This TCR beta chain was captured in a study of blood T cell repertoires in COVID-19. Whole-study context: The samples span acute and convalescent COVID-19 from the United States, Italy and Spain. T cells, B-cell-depleted T cells, or PBMCs supplied cDNA or gDNA.

CDR3 length equals 15 residues. After removal of 5 bases from V and 0 bases from J, the junction contained 3 bases not matched to a gene. CDR1 is MNHEY, CDR2 SMNVEV, per germline (reference sequence). The repertoire was sequenced with immunoSEQ multiplex PCR; TCRdb's copy has only in-frame clones and lacks some. The repertoire holds under 300,000 clones, with 82% as singletons. The specimen was peripheral blood. The rearrangement uses TRBV27 and TRBJ2-3, with 9 bases that match TRBD2. The receptor was derived from a woman aged 60-75 years with active or convalescent COVID-19. The CDR3 is CASSRLAESTDTQYF. The CDR3, as DNA: TGTGCCAGCAGTAGACTAGCGGAAAGCACAGATACGCAGTATTTT.